This T cell receptor (beta chain) emerged from a study of shared clonotypes between healthy human individuals. Losses at the gene ends were 6 bases for V and 5 bases for J; bases not matched to a gene: 8. The germline V gene has CDR1 KGHSH and CDR2 LQKENI. This CDR3 is built from 14 residues. The table came from immunoSEQ multiplex PCR; TCRdb's copy has only in-frame clones and leaves some out. The sample records about 600,000 clones, roughly four fifths being singletons. A note on this clone: Different DNA sequences within this sample yield the same CDR3.

The sequencing sample was made of PBMCs. This rearrangement joins TRBV18 to TRBJ1-1; 8 bases align to TRBD1. This TCR derives from a woman aged 40 to 50 in good health. Some clones in this sample may be carry-over from other donors' samples. Here the CDR3 reads CASSPDRVGTEAFF. CDR3 DNA: TGTGCCAGCTCGCCGGACAGGGTTGGGACTGAAGCTTTCTTT.